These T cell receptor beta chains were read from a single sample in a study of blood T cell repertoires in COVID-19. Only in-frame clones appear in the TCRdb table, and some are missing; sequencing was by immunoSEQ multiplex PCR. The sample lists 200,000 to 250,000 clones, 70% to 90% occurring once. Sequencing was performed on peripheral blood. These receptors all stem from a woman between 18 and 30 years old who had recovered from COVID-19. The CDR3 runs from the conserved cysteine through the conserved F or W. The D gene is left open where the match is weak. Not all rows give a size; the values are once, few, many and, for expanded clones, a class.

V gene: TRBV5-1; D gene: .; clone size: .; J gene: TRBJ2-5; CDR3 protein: CASSLGGANGRETQYF; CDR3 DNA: TGCGCCAGCAGCTTGGGGGGCGCGAACGGCAGGGAGACCCAGTACTTC
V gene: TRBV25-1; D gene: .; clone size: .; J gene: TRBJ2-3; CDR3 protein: CASSVGGTRYF; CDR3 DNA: TGTGCCAGCAGTGTTGGCGGTACAAGGTATTTT
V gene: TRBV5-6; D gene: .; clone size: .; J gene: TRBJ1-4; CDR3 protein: CASSADRSVPNEKLFF; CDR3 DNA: TGTGCCAGCAGCGCCGACAGGAGTGTACCTAATGAAAAACTGTTTTTT
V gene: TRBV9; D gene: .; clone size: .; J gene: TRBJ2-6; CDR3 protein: CASSVSGGANVLTF; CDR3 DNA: TGTGCCAGCAGCGTTAGCGGAGGGGCCAACGTCCTGACTTTC
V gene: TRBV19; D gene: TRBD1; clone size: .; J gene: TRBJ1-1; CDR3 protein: CASLTGGITEAFF; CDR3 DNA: TGTGCCAGCTTGACAGGGGGCATCACTGAAGCTTTCTTT
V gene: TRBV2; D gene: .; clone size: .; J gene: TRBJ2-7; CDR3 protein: CASSPVGADYEQYF; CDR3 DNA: TGTGCCAGCTCCCCTGTAGGGGCCGATTACGAGCAGTACTTC
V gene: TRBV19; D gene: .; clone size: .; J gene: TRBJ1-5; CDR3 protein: CASLEGLPNQPQHF; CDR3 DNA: TGTGCCAGTCTAGAGGGACTGCCTAATCAGCCCCAGCATTTT
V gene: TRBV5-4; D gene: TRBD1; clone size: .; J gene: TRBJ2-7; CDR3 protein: CASSVGQGRWDEQYF; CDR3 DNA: TGTGCCAGCAGCGTGGGACAGGGGAGGTGGGACGAGCAGTACTTC
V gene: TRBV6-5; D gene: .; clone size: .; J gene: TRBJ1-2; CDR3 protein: CASSYGWQNYGYTF; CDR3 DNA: TGTGCCAGCAGTTACGGTTGGCAGAACTATGGCTACACCTTC
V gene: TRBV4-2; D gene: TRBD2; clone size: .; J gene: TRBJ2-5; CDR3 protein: CASSQVRGGRSAQYF; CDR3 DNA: TGTGCCAGCAGCCAAGTACGCGGCGGGAGATCGGCCCAGTACTTC
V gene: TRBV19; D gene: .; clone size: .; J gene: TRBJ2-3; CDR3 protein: CASSIVDPPGGTDTQYF; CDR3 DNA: TGTGCCAGTAGTATTGTTGACCCACCCGGAGGAACAGATACGCAGTATTTT
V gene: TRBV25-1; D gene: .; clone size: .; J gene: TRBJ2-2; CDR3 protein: CASSARHIANTGELFF; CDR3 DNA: TGTGCCAGCAGTGCGCGGCATATCGCGAACACCGGGGAGCTGTTTTTT
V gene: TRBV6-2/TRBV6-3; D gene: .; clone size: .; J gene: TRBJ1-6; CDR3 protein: CASSYFRRGQNSPLHF; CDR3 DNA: TGTGCCAGCAGTTATTTCCGGCGGGGCCAAAATTCACCCCTCCACTTT
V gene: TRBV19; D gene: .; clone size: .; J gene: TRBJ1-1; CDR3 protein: CASCIPQSEAFF; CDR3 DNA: TGTGCCAGTTGCATCCCCCAGTCTGAAGCTTTCTTT
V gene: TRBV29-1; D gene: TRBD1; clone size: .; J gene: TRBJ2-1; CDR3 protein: CSASPGTGYNEQFF; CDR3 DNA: TGCAGCGCATCGCCCGGGACAGGTTACAATGAGCAGTTCTTC
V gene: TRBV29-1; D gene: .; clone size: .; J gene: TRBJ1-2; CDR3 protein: CSVEEQGPNYGYTF; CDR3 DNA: TGCAGCGTTGAAGAACAGGGACCCAACTATGGCTACACCTTC
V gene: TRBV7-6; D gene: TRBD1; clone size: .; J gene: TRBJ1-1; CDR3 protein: CASLETGESEAFF; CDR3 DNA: TGTGCCAGCCTGGAAACAGGGGAGTCTGAAGCTTTCTTT
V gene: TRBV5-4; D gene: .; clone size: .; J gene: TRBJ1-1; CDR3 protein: CASSLGGRVAEAFF; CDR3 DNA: TGTGCCAGCAGCTTGGGGGGGCGGGTCGCTGAAGCTTTCTTT
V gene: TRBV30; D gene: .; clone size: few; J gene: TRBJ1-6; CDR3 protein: CAWSVRKGSPLHF; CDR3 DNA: TGTGCCTGGAGTGTACGCAAGGGGTCACCCCTCCACTTT
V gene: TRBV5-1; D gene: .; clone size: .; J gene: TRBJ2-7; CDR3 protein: CASSFTGVREAPYEQYF; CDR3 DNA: TGCGCCAGCAGCTTCACGGGAGTCCGTGAGGCACCCTACGAGCAGTACTTC
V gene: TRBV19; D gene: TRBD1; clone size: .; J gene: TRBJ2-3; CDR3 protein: CASRGGPGQGKDTQYF; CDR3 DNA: TGTGCCAGTAGGGGAGGTCCAGGACAGGGGAAAGATACGCAGTATTTT
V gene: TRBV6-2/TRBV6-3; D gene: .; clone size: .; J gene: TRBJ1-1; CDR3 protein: CASSYSFRGTEAFF; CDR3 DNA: TGTGCCAGCAGTTACTCGTTCAGGGGCACTGAAGCTTTCTTT
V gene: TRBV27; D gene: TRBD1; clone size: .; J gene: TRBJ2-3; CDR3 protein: CASSWGQITDTQYF; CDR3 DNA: TGTGCCAGCAGTTGGGGACAGATCACAGATACGCAGTATTTT
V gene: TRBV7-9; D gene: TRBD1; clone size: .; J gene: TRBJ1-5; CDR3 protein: CASSLGGTGNQPQHF; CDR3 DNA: TGTGCCAGCAGCTTAGGGGGGACAGGGAATCAGCCCCAGCATTTT
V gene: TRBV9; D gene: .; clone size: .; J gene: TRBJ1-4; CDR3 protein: CASSPNLRATNEKLFF; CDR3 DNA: TGTGCCAGCAGCCCTAACCTCAGGGCAACTAATGAAAAACTGTTTTTT
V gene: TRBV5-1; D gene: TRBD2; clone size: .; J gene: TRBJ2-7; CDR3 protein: CASSSPPAQAGAYYEQYF; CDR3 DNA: TGCGCCAGCAGCTCACCTCCTGCACAAGCGGGGGCATACTACGAGCAGTACTTC